Each of the 9 T cell receptor beta chains below was sequenced from the same sample in a study of post-analysis software for immune sequencing data. Study results and caveats: Included in a set of four or five TRBV segments more frequent in patients than controls were TRBV5-6, TRBV5-1 and TRBV20-1.

TCR beta libraries were prepared from cDNA with unique molecular identifiers. Via MiXCR, TCRdb re-called the PCR reads, giving one row per CDR3 protein. The sample has hundreds of thousands of distinct CDR3 sequences, nearly 45% seen once. These TCRs' antigens remain unknown. Sequenced input: blood. The receptor source for this set is a girl aged 10-17 years with multiple sclerosis.

This sequence joins TRBV24-1 and TRBJ1-2; D remains unclear. The germline V and J ends were trimmed by 0 bases and 2 bases, with 6 bases remaining between them. The CDR3 loop spans 14 amino acids. Germline CDR1 KGHDR, CDR2 SFDVKD. The CDR3 spells CATSDLASNYGYTF. CDR3 DNA sequence: TGTGCCACCAGTGATTTGGCAAGCAACTATGGCTACACCTTC.

This sequence joins TRBV5-1 and TRBJ2-7, with D possibly being TRBD1 (6 bases). The closer fit of TRBJ2-5 to the DNA end suggests the J call may be wrong. This CDR3 comprises 15 residues. The V gene's germline CDR1 is SGHRS and CDR2 YFSETQ. The chain's CDR3 is CASSLTGQVVETQYF. As DNA, the CDR3 is TGCGCCAGCAGCTTGACAGGGCAGGTTGTGGAGACCCAGTACTTC.

This clonotype was found a few times. The V gene is TRBV3-1, the J gene TRBJ2-7; TRBD2 aligns across 8 bases. CDR3 size: 15 residues. The ends lost 5 bases at V and 4 bases at J; junction bases unmatched: 10. CDR1 is LGHDT and CDR2 is YNNKEL in the germline V gene (reference sequence). CDR3 nucleotide sequence: TGTGCCAGCAGCTTCGGGACTAGTAGTCCATACGAGCAGTACTTC. It codes for CASSFGTSSPYEQYF.

The chain recombines TRBV6-1 with TRBJ2-3, with 9 nucleotides matching TRBD2. After removal of 6 bases from V and 4 bases from J, the junction contained 17 bases not matched to a gene. Looked up from germline, CDR1 is MNHNS and CDR2 is SASEGT. The CDR3 has 18 amino acids. The CDR3, as DNA: TGTGCCAGCAGGCCGATACCTAAGACTAGCGGTGGTCCAGATACGCAGTATTTT. This sequence encodes CASRPIPKTSGGPDTQYF.

In nucleotides, the CDR3 is TGCAGTACTGGGGGAGTCAATCAGCCCCAGCATTTT. Encoded protein: CSTGGVNQPQHF. V and J are TRBV20-1 and TRBJ1-5, with D possibly being TRBD1 (5 bases). CDR1 DFQATT and CDR2 SNEGSKA come from the germline V gene (reference sequence). The CDR3 runs to 12 residues. With 8 bases removed from V and 3 bases from J, the gap between germline ends came to 11 bases.

The chain carries TRBV12-3 or TRBV12-4 and TRBJ2-7; a possible D gene is TRBD1 (6 bases). V gave up 3 bases and J gave up 2 bases, with 8 bases separating them. The CDR3 has 13 amino acids. The CDR3 sequence: CASSFQGTYEQYF. The CDR3 DNA reads TGTGCCAGCAGTTTTCAGGGGACCTACGAGCAGTACTTC.

CDR3 sequence reads: CASSPTGRNSPLHF. CDR3 DNA: TGTGCCAGCAGTCCAACAGGGAGGAATTCACCCCTCCACTTT. The chain employs TRBV28 and TRBJ1-6; maybe TRBD1 (6 bases). The CDR3 contains 14 residues. The V end lost 5 bases, the J end lost 7 bases, and 12 bases lay between the germline ends. From germline, CDR1 is MDHEN and CDR2 SYDVKM.

This chain connects TRBV20-1 to TRBJ2-1; 8 nucleotides match TRBD2. Trimming removed 6 bases from V and 2 bases from J; junction bases left unmatched: 9. The germline V gene has CDR1 DFQATT and CDR2 SNEGSKA (reference sequence). This CDR3 comprises 15 residues. The CDR3 here is CSARGVREAYNEQFF. The CDR3 nucleotides read TGCAGTGCCCGTGGGGTGCGGGAGGCCTACAATGAGCAGTTCTTC.

The DNA of the CDR3 is TGCAGTGCTTTAAAACCTAGCTCCTACAATGAGCAGTTCTTC. Translated, it gives CSALKPSSYNEQFF. This chain connects TRBV20-1 to TRBJ2-1; D ambiguous. The CDR3 contains 14 residues. Germline V gives CDR1 DFQATT, CDR2 SNEGSKA (reference sequence). V was clipped by 5 bases and J by 0 bases, with 11 bases between them.